This T cell receptor beta chain is from a study of response to subunit inactivated influenza vaccine. Study conclusions and caveats: Authors suggested each seasonal flu vaccination may recruit only limited numbers of new T cells.

TCRdb ran MiXCR on the RT-PCR reads and lists one entry per CDR3 protein. The sample shows about 520,000 distinct CDR3 sequences, approximately 7.3% of them seen only once. With respect to this clonotype: The antigen remains unidentified.

The CDR3 has 14 residues. CDR1 SGHTA and CDR2 FQGNSA come from the germline V gene. V dropped 3 bases and J dropped 7 bases, with 12 bases sitting between them. The V call is TRBV7-2, the J call TRBJ2-2; D is undetermined. The source material was PBMCs from blood, sampled around 25 months after vaccination. The source is a man aged 50 to 69 who received an inactivated influenza vaccine. The DNA for the CDR3 is TGTGCCAGCAGCTTGACCGACACTGGCGGGGAGCTGTTTTTT. It specifies CASSLTDTGGELFF.